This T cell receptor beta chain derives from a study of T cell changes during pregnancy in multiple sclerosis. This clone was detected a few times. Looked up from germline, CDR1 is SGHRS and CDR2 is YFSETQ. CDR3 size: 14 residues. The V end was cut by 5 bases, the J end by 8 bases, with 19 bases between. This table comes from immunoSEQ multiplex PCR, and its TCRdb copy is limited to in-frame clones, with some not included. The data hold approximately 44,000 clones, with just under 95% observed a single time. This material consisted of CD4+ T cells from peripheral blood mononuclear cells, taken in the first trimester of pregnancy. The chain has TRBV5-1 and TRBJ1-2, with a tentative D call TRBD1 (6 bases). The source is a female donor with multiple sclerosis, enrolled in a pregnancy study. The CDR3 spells CASSPGGATSGYTF. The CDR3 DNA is TGCGCCAGCAGTCCTGGGGGGGCCACCTCGGGCTACACCTTC.